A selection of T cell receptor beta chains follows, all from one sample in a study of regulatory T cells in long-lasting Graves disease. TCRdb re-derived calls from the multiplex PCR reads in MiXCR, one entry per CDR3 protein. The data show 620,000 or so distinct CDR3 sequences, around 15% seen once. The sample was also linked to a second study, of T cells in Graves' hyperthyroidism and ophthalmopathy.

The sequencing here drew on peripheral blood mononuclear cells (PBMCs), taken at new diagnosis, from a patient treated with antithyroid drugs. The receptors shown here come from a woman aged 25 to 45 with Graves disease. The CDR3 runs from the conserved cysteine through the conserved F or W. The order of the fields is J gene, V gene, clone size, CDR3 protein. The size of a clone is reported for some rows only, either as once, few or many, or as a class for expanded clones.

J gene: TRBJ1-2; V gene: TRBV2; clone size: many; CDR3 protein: CASSGFPQDGYTF
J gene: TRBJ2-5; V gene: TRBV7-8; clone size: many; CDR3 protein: CASSLPRETQYF
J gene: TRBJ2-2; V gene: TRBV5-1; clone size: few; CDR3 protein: CASSLWSRGRGTGELFF
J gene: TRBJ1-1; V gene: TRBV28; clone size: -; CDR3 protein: CASSTPTGYLGAFF
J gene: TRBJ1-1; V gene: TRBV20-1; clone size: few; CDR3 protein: CSARDAGNTEAFF
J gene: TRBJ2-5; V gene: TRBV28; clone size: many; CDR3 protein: CASSVGGEQETQYF
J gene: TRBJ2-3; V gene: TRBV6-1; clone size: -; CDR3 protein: CASTPAYDTQYF
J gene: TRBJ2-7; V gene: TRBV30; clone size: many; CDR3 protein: CAWGRTYEQYF
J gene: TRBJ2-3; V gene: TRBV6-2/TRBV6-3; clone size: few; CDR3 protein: CASSAGGPSTDTQYF
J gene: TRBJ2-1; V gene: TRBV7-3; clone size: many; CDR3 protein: CASSLGQGGSNEQFF
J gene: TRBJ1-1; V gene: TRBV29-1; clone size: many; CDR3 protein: CSVVLLVGTEAFF
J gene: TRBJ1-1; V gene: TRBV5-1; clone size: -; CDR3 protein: CASSVTGGEGTEAFF
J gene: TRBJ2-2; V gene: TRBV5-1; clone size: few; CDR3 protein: CASRLSGSSTGELFF
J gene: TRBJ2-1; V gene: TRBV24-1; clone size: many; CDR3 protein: CATSDLRTAGYNEQFF
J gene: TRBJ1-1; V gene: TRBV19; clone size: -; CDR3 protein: CASRYTGQNTEAFF
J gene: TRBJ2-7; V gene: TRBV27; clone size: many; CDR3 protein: CASSLTRSSEQYF
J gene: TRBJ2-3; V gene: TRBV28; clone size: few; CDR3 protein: CASSLVGARDTQYF
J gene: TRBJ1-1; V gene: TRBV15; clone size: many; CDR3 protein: CATSRETGWNTEAFF
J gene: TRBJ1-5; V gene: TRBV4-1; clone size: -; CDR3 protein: CASSQDGGQGMNQPQHF
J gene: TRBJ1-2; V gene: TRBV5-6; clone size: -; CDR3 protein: CASSLKGGGYGYTF
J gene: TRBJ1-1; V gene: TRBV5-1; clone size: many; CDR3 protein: CASSLEGTGMNTEAFF
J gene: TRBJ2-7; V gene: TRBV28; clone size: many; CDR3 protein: CASSWLGLAYEQYF
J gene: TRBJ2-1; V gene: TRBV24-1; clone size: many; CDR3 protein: CATSDFQGRGSSYNEQFF
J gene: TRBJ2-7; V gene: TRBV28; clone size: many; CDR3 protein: CASRPSGRLSYEQYF
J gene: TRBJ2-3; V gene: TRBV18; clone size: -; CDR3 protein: CASSPAIPPRADTQYF
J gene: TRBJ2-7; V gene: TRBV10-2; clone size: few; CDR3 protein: CASSEWGGQYF
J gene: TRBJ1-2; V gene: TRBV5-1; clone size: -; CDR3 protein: CASSLEGSHGYTF
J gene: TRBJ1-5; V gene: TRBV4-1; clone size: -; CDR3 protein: CASSQEYRVFQPQHF
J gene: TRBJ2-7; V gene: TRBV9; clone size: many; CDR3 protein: CASSVGPTSGGYEQYF
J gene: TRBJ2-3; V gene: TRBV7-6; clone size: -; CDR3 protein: CASSPTNTDTQYF
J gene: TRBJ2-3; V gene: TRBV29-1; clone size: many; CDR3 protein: CSSGQGAGTQYF
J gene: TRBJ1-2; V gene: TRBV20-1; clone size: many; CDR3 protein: CSEGRTDPPYTF
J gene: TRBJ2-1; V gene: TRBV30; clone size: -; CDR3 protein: CAWRGGGYNEQFF
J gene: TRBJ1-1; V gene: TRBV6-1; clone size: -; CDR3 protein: CAIQGHGGDTEAFF
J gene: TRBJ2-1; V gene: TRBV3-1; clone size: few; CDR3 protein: CASSYSGDFYNEQFF
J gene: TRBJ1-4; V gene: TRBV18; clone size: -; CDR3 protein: CARSPTAQGLGGEKLFF
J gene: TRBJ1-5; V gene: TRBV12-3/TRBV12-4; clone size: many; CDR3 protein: CASSSSQGFEQPQHF
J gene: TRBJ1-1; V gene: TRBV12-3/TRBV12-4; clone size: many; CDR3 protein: CASSLRTNTEAFF
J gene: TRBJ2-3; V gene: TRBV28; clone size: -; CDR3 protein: CASSTLGLAGVGTQYF
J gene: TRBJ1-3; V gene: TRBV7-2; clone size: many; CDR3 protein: CASSSYGTARNTIYF
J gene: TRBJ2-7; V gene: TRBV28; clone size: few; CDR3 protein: CASGPWTYF
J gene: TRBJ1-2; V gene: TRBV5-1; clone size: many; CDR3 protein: CASSLQGARYGYTF
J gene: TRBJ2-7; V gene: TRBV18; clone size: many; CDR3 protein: CASSPQGMTYEQYF
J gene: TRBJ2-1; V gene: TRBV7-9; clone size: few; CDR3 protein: CASSLLGGIYNEQFF
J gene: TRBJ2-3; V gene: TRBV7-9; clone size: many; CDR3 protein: CASSASGRETDTQYF
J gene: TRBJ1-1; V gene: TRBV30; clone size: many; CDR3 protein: CAWTPRWQLNTEAFF
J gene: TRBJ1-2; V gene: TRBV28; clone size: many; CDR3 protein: CASSFGGTINYGYTF
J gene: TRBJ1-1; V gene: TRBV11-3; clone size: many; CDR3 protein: CASGASRNTEAFF
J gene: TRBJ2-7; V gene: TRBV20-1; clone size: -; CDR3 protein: CSATKQGEQYF
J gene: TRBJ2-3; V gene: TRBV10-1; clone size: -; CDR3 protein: CASSSGMRTDTQYF